The text below deals with one T cell receptor (beta chain). This sample is part of a study of cytomegalovirus exposure and HLA in healthy donors. Both 60 Vbeta primers and 13 Jbeta primers went into the PCR. Some clones are missing from TCRdb's copy, which holds only in-frame ones; the method was immunoSEQ multiplex PCR. The table shows about 180,000 clones, with about 69% occurring only once. The TCR comes from a male donor in good health and CMV-seronegative. The sequenced material came from PBMCs.

The CDR3 DNA reads as TGTGCCAGCGGGACAGGCAGCTCCTATAATTCACCCCTCCACTTT. Translated, it gives CASGTGSSYNSPLHF. The chain joins TRBV19 to TRBJ1-6; 8 nucleotides agree with TRBD1. CDR1 LNHDA and CDR2 SQIVND come from the germline V gene (reference sequence). The CDR3 sequence is 15 residues long. The junction had 4 bases not matched to a gene; V was cut back by 9 bases and J by 0 bases.